A selection of T cell receptor beta chains follows, all from one sample in a study of T cells in Graves' hyperthyroidism and ophthalmopathy. One entry per CDR3 protein, called by TCRdb with MiXCR from the multiplex PCR reads. The sample contains around 600,000 distinct CDR3 sequences, roughly 15% of which appear only once. The specimen sequenced was blood. These receptors were taken from a woman between 45 and 65 years old with Graves' ophthalmopathy. The CDR3 runs from the conserved cysteine through the conserved F or W. Each record gives: CDR3 length, J gene, D gene, clone size, V gene, CDR3 DNA, CDR3 protein. D genes are given only for firm matches. Not all rows give a size; the values are once, few, many and, for expanded clones, a class.

13	TRBJ2-7	TRBD1	NA	TRBV15	TGTGCCACCAGCAGAGGGGGACAGCCAGAGCAGTACTTC	CATSRGGQPEQYF
15	TRBJ1-2	TRBD1	many	TRBV7-2	TGTGCCAGCAGCCGTAGACAGGGGATTAACTATGGCTACACCTTC	CASSRRQGINYGYTF
14	TRBJ2-2	TRBD1	many	TRBV13	TGTGCCAGTAAACAGGGGATGAACACCGGGGAGCTGTTTTTT	CASKQGMNTGELFF
15	TRBJ2-3	NA	many	TRBV2	TGTGCCAGCGACAGGATCGCTCCTAGCACAGATACGCAGTATTTT	CASDRIAPSTDTQYF
18	TRBJ2-5	TRBD1	many	TRBV13	TGTGCCAGCAGCTTACAGGGGGCGGGCCTAGGGAAACGAGAGACCCAGTACTTC	CASSLQGAGLGKRETQYF
15	TRBJ2-1	TRBD1	many	TRBV7-7	TGTGCTAGCAGCCCCAGGGACAGGGCTATCGATGAGCAGTTCTTC	CASSPRDRAIDEQFF
15	TRBJ2-1	TRBD2	many	TRBV11-3	TGTGCCAGCAGCTTCCCTAGCGGGGCCTACAATGAGCAGTTCTTC	CASSFPSGAYNEQFF
15	TRBJ1-5	NA	few	TRBV24-1	TGTGCCACCAGTGATTCCCAGACAGGTAATCAGCCCCAGCATTTT	CATSDSQTGNQPQHF
18	TRBJ2-7	TRBD2	NA	TRBV5-1	TGCGCCAGCAGCTTAGCGATCGAAGCAGCGGGAAAGTTCTACGAGCAGTACTTC	CASSLAIEAAGKFYEQYF
13	TRBJ1-2	NA	many	TRBV6-1	TGTGCCAGCAGGGAACCGGGAAACTATGGCTACACCTTC	CASREPGNYGYTF
15	TRBJ1-1	NA	once	TRBV6-5	TGTGCCAGCAGTTACTTAACGACAGAGAACACTGAAGCTTTCTTT	CASSYLTTENTEAFF
18	TRBJ2-5	TRBD1	NA	TRBV4-2	TGTGCCAGCAGCCAAGAAAGGGGGGGGGACAGGGCTCAAGAGACCCAGTACTTC	CASSQERGGDRAQETQYF
19	TRBJ2-7	TRBD2	NA	TRBV6-1	TGTGCCAGCAGTGCCATGCCTCCCCCTCTAGCGGGAGGTTCCTACGAGCAGTACTTC	CASSAMPPPLAGGSYEQYF
13	TRBJ2-2	TRBD1	few	TRBV20-1	TGCAGTGCTCAGACAGGGGTCACCGGGGAGCTGTTTTTT	CSAQTGVTGELFF
18	TRBJ1-3	NA	NA	TRBV12-3/TRBV12-4	TGTGCCAGCAGTTCATTCATGGGGGAGACTCCTTCTGGAAACACCACATATTTT	CASSSFMGETPSGNTTYF
15	TRBJ2-1	TRBD2	many	TRBV7-2	TGTGCCAGCAGCTACTATAGCGGGAGGGACAATGAGCAGTTCTTC	CASSYYSGRDNEQFF
12	TRBJ2-3	NA	NA	TRBV6-2/TRBV6-3	TGTGCCAGCATTTACAGGGAAGATACGCGGTATTTT	CASIYREDTRYF
18	TRBJ2-5	TRBD2	few	TRBV6-5	TGTGCCAGCAGTTACTCGTCTAGCGGGAGCAGGAGGGCAGAGACCCAGTACTTC	CASSYSSSGSRRAETQYF
18	TRBJ2-3	TRBD2	NA	TRBV11-1	TGTGCCAGCAGCTTATGGGGGACTAGCGGGAGTACCACAGATACGCAGTATTTT	CASSLWGTSGSTTDTQYF
15	TRBJ1-5	NA	NA	TRBV28	TGTGCCAGCGCCTCAAAATGGGGGTGGAGTCAGCCCCAGCATTTT	CASASKWGWSQPQHF
15	TRBJ2-7	TRBD1	many	TRBV6-5	TGTGCCAGCAGTTACCTGGGACAGGGGATAAACGAGCAGTACTTC	CASSYLGQGINEQYF
15	TRBJ1-2	NA	many	TRBV15	TGTGCCACCAGCGGGAAGGGGAGTTTGTTGTCTGGCTACACCTTC	CATSGKGSLLSGYTF
17	TRBJ2-1	TRBD2	few	TRBV7-9	TGTGCCAGCAGCCCGGGGGGGCTAGCTTACTCCTACAATGAGCAGTTCTTC	CASSPGGLAYSYNEQFF
13	TRBJ1-1	NA	many	TRBV11-2	TGTGCCAGCAGCTTAGATTGGGCAGATGAAGCTTTCTTT	CASSLDWADEAFF
14	TRBJ2-1	TRBD1	NA	TRBV7-9	TGTGCCAGCAGCTTAGTGGGACAGAACAATGAGCAGTTCTTC	CASSLVGQNNEQFF
16	TRBJ1-6	NA	many	TRBV7-3	TGTGCCAGCAGCCGGGGGGCCAGGGCTAATAATTCACCCCTCCACTTT	CASSRGARANNSPLHF
16	TRBJ2-6	TRBD1	NA	TRBV28	TGTGCCAGCAGTCGACCGGGACAGGGGATGGCCAACGTCCTGACTTTC	CASSRPGQGMANVLTF
14	TRBJ2-3	NA	many	TRBV30	TGTGCCTGGACGGTGTCGGGCCGCACAGATACGCAGTATTTT	CAWTVSGRTDTQYF
15	TRBJ2-1	NA	NA	TRBV12-5	TGTGCTAGTGGTTTGGTACTTGGTAGACACAATGAGCAGTTCTTC	CASGLVLGRHNEQFF
15	TRBJ1-5	NA	many	TRBV28	TGTGCCAGCAGTTTACAATCCAGGCGAGGTTGGCCCCAGCATTTT	CASSLQSRRGWPQHF
15	TRBJ2-2	NA	many	TRBV30	TGTGCCTGCAGGGGACACCGAGCGAACACCGGGGAGCTGTTTTTT	CACRGHRANTGELFF
13	TRBJ1-2	TRBD1	NA	TRBV12-3/TRBV12-4	TGTGCCAGCAGTGAAAAGGGGGCCGGTGGCTACACCTTC	CASSEKGAGGYTF
14	TRBJ1-4	NA	many	TRBV6-1	TGTGCCAGCAGTGAAGCAGGGCGAAATGAAAAACTGTTTTTT	CASSEAGRNEKLFF
13	TRBJ1-5	NA	many	TRBV20-1	TGCAGTGCAGCACAGGGTAGCAATCAGCCCCAGCATTTT	CSAAQGSNQPQHF
14	TRBJ2-7	NA	many	TRBV7-8	TGTGCCAGCAGCTTAGTTGGAGGCACCTACGAGCAGTACTTC	CASSLVGGTYEQYF
16	TRBJ1-5	NA	NA	TRBV7-2	TGTGCCAGCAGCTTATTGGGGGCACAATACAATCAGCCCCAGCATTTT	CASSLLGAQYNQPQHF
15	TRBJ1-4	TRBD1	NA	TRBV28	TGTGCCAGCAGCTTCCCCGGGACAGGGTATGAAAAACTGTTTTTT	CASSFPGTGYEKLFF
14	TRBJ2-1	TRBD2	NA	TRBV20-1	TGCAGTGCGACCACTAGCGGGAGATATAATGAGCAGTTCTTC	CSATTSGRYNEQFF
13	TRBJ2-7	NA	many	TRBV5-1	TGCGCCAGCAGCTTGGGCCGGGACTACGAGCAGTACTTC	CASSLGRDYEQYF
14	TRBJ2-7	NA	few	TRBV29-1	TGCAGCGTTGAACAGTCTGGGAACCTCTACGAGCAGTACTTC	CSVEQSGNLYEQYF
17	TRBJ2-5	TRBD2	NA	TRBV30	TGTGCCTGGACCCGACTCCCACTACTAGCGGGAGAAGAGACCCAGTACTTC	CAWTRLPLLAGEETQYF
17	TRBJ2-1	TRBD2	NA	TRBV24-1	TGTGCCACCAGTGAGCGGGGGGCGGGCAGCTCCTACAATGAGCAGTTCTTC	CATSERGAGSSYNEQFF
14	TRBJ2-1	NA	many	TRBV5-1	TGCGCCAGCAGCAAGAGCGGAGCAGTCCATGAGCAGTTCTTC	CASSKSGAVHEQFF
16	TRBJ2-2	TRBD1	many	TRBV24-1	TGTGCCACCAGTGATTTGAACAGGGGAAACACCGGGGAGCTGTTTTTT	CATSDLNRGNTGELFF
15	TRBJ1-5	TRBD1	few	TRBV19	TGTGCCAGTAGAGGGGACAGGGTTGGCAATCAGCCCCAGCATTTT	CASRGDRVGNQPQHF
15	TRBJ2-3	NA	few	TRBV9	TGTGCCAGCAGCGTATCCCTAGCTGTCTCGGATACGCAGTATTTT	CASSVSLAVSDTQYF
17	TRBJ2-1	TRBD2	few	TRBV28	TGTGCCAGCAGTTTCTCCCTAGCCAGCGGGAGCCGTGCTGAGCAGTTCTTC	CASSFSLASGSRAEQFF
13	TRBJ1-1	NA	NA	TRBV28	TGTGCCAGCAGAGAAAGGTCGAACACTGAAGCTTTCTTT	CASRERSNTEAFF
14	TRBJ2-5	NA	few	TRBV6-2/TRBV6-3	TGTGCCAGCAGTTCACGGACCGAGCAAGAGACCCAGTACTTC	CASSSRTEQETQYF
13	TRBJ1-2	TRBD1	many	TRBV6-1	TGTGCCAGCAGTGGGGGGACAGGCTATGGCTACACCTTC	CASSGGTGYGYTF
16	TRBJ2-2	TRBD1	many	TRBV18	TGTGCCAGCTCACCACGCCGGGACAGGGACACCGGGGAGCTGTTTTTT	CASSPRRDRDTGELFF
11	TRBJ1-5	NA	NA	TRBV6-1	TGTGCCAGCACCAAGGGCCTGCCCCAGCATTTT	CASTKGLPQHF
15	TRBJ2-1	NA	many	TRBV29-1	TGCAGCGTTGAAGGGGAGGAGGGATACTACAATGAGCAGTTCTTC	CSVEGEEGYYNEQFF
14	TRBJ1-2	NA	NA	TRBV6-2/TRBV6-3	TGTGCCAGCAGCCAGCGACAGGCTAACTATGGCTACACCTTC	CASSQRQANYGYTF
15	TRBJ2-5	NA	few	TRBV7-9	TGTGCCAGCAGCTACCTTTCAGGGGCAGCTGAGACCCAGTACTTC	CASSYLSGAAETQYF